The 20 T cell receptor beta chains given below trace back to one sample, sequenced in a study of blood T cell repertoires in COVID-19. Clones were read by immunoSEQ multiplex PCR, and TCRdb kept only the in-frame ones, dropping some. The sample has around 70,000 clones, around 83% seen once. The specimen was peripheral blood. The receptor source for this set is a middle-aged man with acute or convalescent COVID-19.

The chain links TRBV9 to TRBJ2-2; 8 bases map to TRBD1. This CDR3 contains 15 residues. With V trimmed by 4 bases and J by 8 bases, 10 bases remained unmatched. CDR1 SGDLS and CDR2 YYNGEE come from the germline V gene. CDR3 coding DNA: TGTGCCAGCAGCAAGACAGGGGCAGGGGGAGGGGAGCTGTTTTTT. Amino acid sequence: CASSKTGAGGGELFF.

V is TRBV10-3 and J is TRBJ2-2, with TRBD2 matching 8 bases. Looked up from germline, CDR1 is ENHRY and CDR2 is SYGVKD. CDR3 length: 17 amino acids. V shed 2 bases, J shed 0 bases, and the junction held 5 bases outside the gene matches. CDR3 coding DNA: TGTGCCATCAGTGAGACGGGAGGGCCGGCGAACACCGGGGAGCTGTTTTTT. Its protein is CAISETGGPANTGELFF.

The chain uses TRBV10-3 and TRBJ2-2; 12 bases are a match to TRBD1. Germline CDR1 and CDR2: ENHRY and SYGVKD. The J segment lost 4 bases and the V segment lost 7 bases, leaving 10 bases of the junction unmatched. This CDR3 spans 17 amino acids. The CDR3 spells CAIIRGQGAVGTGELFF. The CDR3 bases are TGTGCCATCATTAGGGGACAGGGGGCCGTTGGCACCGGGGAGCTGTTTTTT.

The rearrangement links TRBV11-2 to TRBJ1-1; no clear D gene. This CDR3 is built from 14 residues. CDR1 SGHAT and CDR2 FQNNGV come from the germline V gene. The V gene lost 0 bases and the J gene lost 5 bases, with 10 bases spanning the gap. CDR3 bases: TGTGCCAGCAGCTTAGATCCGCTGACAACTGAAGCTTTCTTT. It encodes CASSLDPLTTEAFF.

This clone has more than one count but fewer than ten. The V and J genes are TRBV2 and TRBJ2-1; TRBD1 matches 11 bases. CDR3 size: 14 residues. Losses at the gene ends were 5 bases for V and 6 bases for J; bases not matched to a gene: 3. Germline-derived CDR1 and CDR2 are SNHLY and FYNNEI. CDR3: CASSTGTGGNEQFF. CDR3 nucleotide sequence: TGTGCCAGCAGTACCGGGACAGGGGGCAATGAGCAGTTCTTC.

The V call is TRBV3-1 (or the pseudogene TRBV3-2), the J call TRBJ2-1, with a possible D match to TRBD2 (5 bases). The V and J ends lost 4 bases and 8 bases respectively, with 9 bases between them. CDR1 LGHDT and CDR2 YNNKEL come from the germline V gene (reference sequence). The CDR3 sequence is 12 residues long. The CDR3 region has the DNA TGTGCCAGCAGCCCCGGGGAACATGAGCAGTTCTTC. The encoded protein is CASSPGEHEQFF.

This clone was seen a single time. The chain couples TRBV3-1 (or the pseudogene TRBV3-2) to TRBJ1-4; 7 bases are shared with TRBD1. Trimming took 5 bases from V and 8 from J; bases not matched to a gene: 5. CDR1 and CDR2 (germline): LGHDT, YNNKEL (reference sequence). The CDR3 length is 13 residues. The CDR3 loop is CASSDRVGEKLFF. The CDR3 DNA reads TGTGCCAGCAGCGACAGGGTCGGAGAAAAACTGTTTTTT.

This clone was counted once. The V gene is TRBV5-1, the J gene TRBJ2-2, with 9 bases matching TRBD1. Germline CDR1 is SGHRS and CDR2 is YFSETQ. The J segment lost 5 bases and the V segment lost 4 bases, leaving 3 bases of the junction unmatched. The CDR3 runs 14 residues. DNA of the CDR3: TGCGCCAGCAGCCCCGGACAGGGGACCGGGGAGCTGTTTTTT. As protein: CASSPGQGTGELFF.

The chain carries TRBV19 and TRBJ2-5; 9 bases agree with TRBD1. The V gene's germline CDR1 is LNHDA and CDR2 SQIVND (reference sequence). After removal of 4 bases from V and 4 bases from J, the junction contained 7 bases not matched to a gene. CDR3 length: 15 residues. The CDR3 DNA sequence: TGTGCCAGTAGTACACAGGGGGCTGGGGGAGAGACCCAGTACTTC. It encodes CASSTQGAGGETQYF.

The chain couples TRBV11-3 to TRBJ2-2, with 11 nucleotides matching TRBD1. The CDR3 contains 15 residues. V was clipped by 5 bases and J by 7 bases; unmatched bases: 6. Germline CDR1 reads SGHNT; CDR2 reads YENEEA. The CDR3 loop reads CASSLGQGAFGELFF. DNA of the CDR3: TGTGCCAGCAGCCTAGGACAGGGGGCTTTCGGGGAGCTGTTTTTT.

This chain joins TRBV19 and TRBJ1-5; weak D call: TRBD1 (5 bases). Between the trimmed V and J ends, which lost 3 bases and 0 bases, there was a span of 9 bases. Germline CDR1 LNHDA, CDR2 SQIVND (reference sequence). The CDR3 length is 15 residues. This CDR3 reads CASSISDSSNQPQHF. CDR3 bases: TGTGCCAGTAGTATCTCCGACAGTAGCAATCAGCCCCAGCATTTT.

The rearrangement links TRBV5-4 to TRBJ2-4; 9 bases agree with TRBD2. J was trimmed by 0 bases and V by 0 bases; bases with no gene match: 10. There are 19 residues in the CDR3. Germline values: CDR1 SGHNT, CDR2 YYREEE (reference sequence). The CDR3 sequence: CASSLVAGARPVAKNIQYF. CDR3 sequence (DNA): TGTGCCAGCAGCTTGGTAGCGGGAGCCAGACCCGTAGCCAAAAACATTCAGTACTTC.

V gene TRBV28 combines with J gene TRBJ1-2, with 11 bases fitting TRBD1. The length of the CDR3 is 16 residues. V dropped 1 base and J dropped 4; count of bases not matched to a gene: 5. Germline CDR1 MDHEN, CDR2 SYDVKM. The CDR3 is CASSLYLGQGAYGYTF. CDR3 nucleotide sequence: TGTGCCAGCAGTTTATACCTAGGACAGGGGGCCTATGGCTACACCTTC.

The CDR3 DNA reads TGTGCCAGCAGCTTAACCCGGGACAGTCCAGAGACCCAGTACTTC. Its translation is CASSLTRDSPETQYF. The chain links TRBV7-2 to TRBJ2-5, with TRBD1 matching 7 bases. This CDR3 has 15 amino acids. From germline, CDR1 is SGHTA and CDR2 FQGNSA. V trimming: 2 bases; J trimming: 4 bases; junction bases outside the gene matches: 7. Filled out from reference TRBV7-2 and TRBJ2-5, the complete variable domain reads GAGVSQSPSNKVTEKGKDVELRCDPISGHTALYWYRQSLGQGLEFLIYFQGNSAPDKSGLPSDRFSAERTGGSVSTLTIQRTQQEDSAVYLCASSLTRDSPETQYFGPGTRLLVL.

The genes are TRBV7-9 and TRBJ2-1, with 7 positions matching TRBD1. Unmatched junction bases numbered 6, after V lost 5 bases and J lost 2 bases. Germline CDR1 reads SEHNR; CDR2 reads FQNEAQ (reference sequence). This CDR3 region has 15 residues. CDR3 bases: TGTGCCAGCAGCCCTGCTCAGGGGGCCTACAATGAGCAGTTCTTC. Translation gives CASSPAQGAYNEQFF.

CDR3 coding DNA: TGTGCCAGTAGACCCCGGGACAGGGGGCGGATAGTTGCTGGAAACACCATATATTTT. Translation: CASRPRDRGRIVAGNTIYF. The chain combines TRBV19 with TRBJ1-3, with 12 bases aligning to TRBD1. In germline, CDR1 is LNHDA, CDR2 SQIVND (reference sequence). There are 19 residues in the CDR3. V lost 6 bases, J lost 2 bases, and 14 bases stayed unmatched.

The chain combines TRBV27 with TRBJ2-4; D is possibly TRBD2 (5 bases). CDR1 and CDR2 (germline): MNHEY, SMNVEV (reference sequence). The CDR3 loop spans 13 amino acids. The V and J ends lost 0 bases and 10 bases respectively, with 10 bases between them. DNA for the CDR3: TGTGCCAGCAGTTTATCCCGGGGTGCGATTCAGTACTTC. Residues: CASSLSRGAIQYF.

The rearrangement joins TRBV6-2 or TRBV6-3 to TRBJ2-1; 11 positions agree with TRBD2. This CDR3 spans 16 amino acids. J gave up 6 bases and V 6 bases, and 10 bases lay outside the gene matches. Germline lookup yields CDR1 MNHEY and CDR2 SVGEGT. This chain's CDR3 is CASSSQLAGVFNEQFF. DNA for the CDR3: TGTGCCAGCAGCTCCCAACTAGCGGGAGTCTTCAATGAGCAGTTCTTC.

V and J are TRBV28 and TRBJ2-3; tentatively, D is TRBD1 (5 bases). V was pared by 2 bases and J by 4 bases, with 16 bases between. CDR1 is MDHEN, CDR2 SYDVKM, per germline. The CDR3 is 16 residues long. The CDR3 sequence is CASSLRQSFRADTQYF. Written as DNA, the CDR3 is TGTGCCAGCAGTTTAAGACAGTCTTTCCGGGCAGATACGCAGTATTTT.

This clone was recorded once. The chain uses TRBV19 and TRBJ2-7; 8 nucleotides line up with TRBD1. Germline trimming cut 3 bases from V and 4 bases from J; bases unmatched to any gene: 11. The CDR3 has 16 residues. Germline V gene data show CDR1 as LNHDA and CDR2 as SQIVND (reference sequence). CDR3 in amino acids: CASSILFGTGLYEQYF. The CDR3 DNA is TGTGCCAGTAGTATTTTATTCGGGACAGGCTTATACGAGCAGTACTTC.